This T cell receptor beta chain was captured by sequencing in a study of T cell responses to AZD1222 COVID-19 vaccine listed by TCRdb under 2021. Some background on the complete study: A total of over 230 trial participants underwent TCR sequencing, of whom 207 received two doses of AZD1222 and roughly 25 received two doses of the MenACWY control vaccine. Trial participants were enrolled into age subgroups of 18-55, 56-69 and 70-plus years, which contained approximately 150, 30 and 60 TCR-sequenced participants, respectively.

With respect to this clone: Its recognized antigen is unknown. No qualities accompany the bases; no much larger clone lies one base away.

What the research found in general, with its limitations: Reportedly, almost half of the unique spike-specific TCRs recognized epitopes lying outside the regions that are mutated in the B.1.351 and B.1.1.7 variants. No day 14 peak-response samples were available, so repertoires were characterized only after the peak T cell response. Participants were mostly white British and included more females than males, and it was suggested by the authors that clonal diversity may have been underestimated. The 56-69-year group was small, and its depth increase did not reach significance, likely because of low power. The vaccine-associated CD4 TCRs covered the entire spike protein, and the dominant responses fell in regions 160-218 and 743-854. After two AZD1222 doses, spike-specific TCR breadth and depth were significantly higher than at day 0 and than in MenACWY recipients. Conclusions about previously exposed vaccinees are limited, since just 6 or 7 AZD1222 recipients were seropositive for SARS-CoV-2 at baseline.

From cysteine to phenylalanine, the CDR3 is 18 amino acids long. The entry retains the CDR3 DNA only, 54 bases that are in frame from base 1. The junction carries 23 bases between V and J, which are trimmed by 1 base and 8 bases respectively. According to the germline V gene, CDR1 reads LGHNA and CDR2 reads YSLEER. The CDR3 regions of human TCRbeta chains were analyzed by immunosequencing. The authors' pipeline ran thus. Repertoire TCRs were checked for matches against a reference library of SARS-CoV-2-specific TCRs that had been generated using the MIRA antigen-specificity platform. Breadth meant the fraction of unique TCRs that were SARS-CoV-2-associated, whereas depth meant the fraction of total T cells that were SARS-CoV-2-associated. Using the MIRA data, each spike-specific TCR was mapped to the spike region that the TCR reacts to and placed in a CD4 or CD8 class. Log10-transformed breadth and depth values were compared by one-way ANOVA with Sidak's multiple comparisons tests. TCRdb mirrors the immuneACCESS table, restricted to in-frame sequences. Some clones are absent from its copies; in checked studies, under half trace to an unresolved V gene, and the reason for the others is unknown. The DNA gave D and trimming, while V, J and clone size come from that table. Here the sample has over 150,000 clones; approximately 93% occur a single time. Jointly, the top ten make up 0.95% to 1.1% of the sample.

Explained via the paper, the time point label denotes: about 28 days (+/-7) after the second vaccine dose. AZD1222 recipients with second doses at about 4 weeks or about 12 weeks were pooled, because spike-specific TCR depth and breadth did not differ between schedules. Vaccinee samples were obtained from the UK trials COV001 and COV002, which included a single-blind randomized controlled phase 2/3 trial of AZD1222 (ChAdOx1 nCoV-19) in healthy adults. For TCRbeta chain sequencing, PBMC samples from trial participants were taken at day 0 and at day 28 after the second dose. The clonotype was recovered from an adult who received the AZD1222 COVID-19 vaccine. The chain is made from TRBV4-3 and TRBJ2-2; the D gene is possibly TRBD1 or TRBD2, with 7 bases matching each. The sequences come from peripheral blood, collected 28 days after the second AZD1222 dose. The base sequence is TGCGCCAGCAGCCAAGCAAGTAGCAGGGGGGGGGCCTCAGGGGAGCTGTTTTTT. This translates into CASSQASSRGGASGELFF.